Following are 32 T cell receptor beta chains from one sample sequenced in a study of cytomegalovirus exposure and HLA in healthy donors. The PCR employed 60 Vbeta primers together with 13 Jbeta primers. TCRdb's table, derived via immunoSEQ multiplex PCR, lists solely in-frame clones and lacks some. Of 250,000 or so clones in the sample, over 65% were seen once. The sequenced sample was PBMCs. These receptors came from a human donor in good health.

V and J are TRBV5-1 and TRBJ1-4; D unclear. The V gene's germline CDR1 is SGHRS and CDR2 YFSETQ. The length of the CDR3 is 16 residues. Trimming removed 4 bases from V and 0 bases from J, with 13 bases in between. The DNA for the CDR3 is TGCGCCAGCAGCCCTGTCAACCGGGCAACTAATGAAAAACTGTTTTTT. Its translation: CASSPVNRATNEKLFF.

The chain carries TRBV7-2 and TRBJ1-1; no clear D gene. Trimming removed 0 bases from V and 0 bases from J, with 5 bases in between. Germline CDR1 reads SGHTA; CDR2 reads FQGNSA. The CDR3 has 14 residues. CDR3 protein: CASSLAAVNTEAFF. The CDR3 DNA is TGTGCCAGCAGCTTAGCGGCGGTGAACACTGAAGCTTTCTTT. Full variable domain (remainder filled in from reference TRBV7-2 and TRBJ1-1): GAGVSQSPSNKVTEKGKDVELRCDPISGHTALYWYRQSLGQGLEFLIYFQGNSAPDKSGLPSDRFSAERTGGSVSTLTIQRTQQEDSAVYLCASSLAAVNTEAFFGQGTRLTVV.

The chain recombines TRBV6-1 with TRBJ2-3; the D gene is possibly TRBD2 (5 bases). The CDR3 runs 14 residues. V dropped 4 bases and J dropped 6 bases, with 14 bases sitting between them. CDR1 and CDR2 from the germline V gene are MNHNS and SASEGT. CDR3: CASSVLPGSDTQYF. CDR3 nucleotide sequence: TGTGCCAGCAGTGTATTACCGGGGTCGGATACGCAGTATTTT.

V gene TRBV9 combines with J gene TRBJ2-7, with D maybe TRBD2 (6 bases). The CDR3 has 13 residues. V was trimmed by 3 bases and J by 3 bases, leaving 10 bases between them. Germline V gives CDR1 SGDLS, CDR2 YYNGEE. This CDR3 is CASSAGTYYEQYF. CDR3 in DNA: TGTGCCAGCAGCGCAGGGACTTACTACGAGCAGTACTTC.

The V and J genes are TRBV28 and TRBJ1-3; D perhaps matches TRBD1 (5 bases). The CDR3 consists of 17 residues. V gave up 4 bases and J gave up 0 bases, with 16 bases separating them. Germline CDR1 and CDR2: MDHEN and SYDVKM. CDR3 bases: TGTGCCAGCAGTTCCTTGGGGCAGGCTCGCTCTGGAAACACCATATATTTT. Its translation: CASSSLGQARSGNTIYF.

The CDR3 loop reads CSAGPGQGVPDTQYF. DNA of the CDR3: TGCAGCGCTGGTCCGGGACAGGGGGTGCCTGATACGCAGTATTTT. The chain uses TRBV29-1 and TRBJ2-3; 11 bases map to TRBD1. Germline V lookup: CDR1 SQVTM, CDR2 ANQGSEA. The J segment lost 6 bases and the V segment lost 7 bases, leaving 12 bases of the junction unmatched. The length of the CDR3 is 15 residues.

The V gene is TRBV27, the J gene TRBJ2-7; maybe TRBD1 (6 bases). Germline values: CDR1 MNHEY, CDR2 SMNVEV (reference sequence). V gave up 5 bases and J gave up 5 bases, with 16 bases separating them. This CDR3 has 14 amino acids. In nucleotides, the CDR3 is TGTGCCAGCAGTCTTACAGGGAATGTAAACGAGCAGTACTTC. Translated, it gives CASSLTGNVNEQYF.

The J gene is TRBJ2-3, the V gene TRBV6-4; TRBD2 is a possible D gene (5 bases). The CDR3 runs to 18 residues. In germline, CDR1 is MRHNA, CDR2 SNTAGT. V shed 1 base and J shed 1 base, with 18 bases lying between them. The CDR3 protein is CASSDFHLTRYCTDTQYF. CDR3 bases: TGTGCCAGCAGTGACTTCCACCTCACTAGGTACTGCACAGATACGCAGTATTTT.

The chain has TRBV5-1 and TRBJ2-7; D is ambiguous. Germline loops: CDR1 SGHRS, CDR2 YFSETQ. V lost 2 bases and J 2 bases, leaving 11 bases between the germline ends. This CDR3 has 14 amino acids. This CDR3 reads CASSFRSRAYEQYF. CDR3 sequence (DNA): TGCGCCAGCAGCTTCCGGAGCCGGGCCTACGAGCAGTACTTC.

The CDR3 DNA follows: TGTGCCAGCTCCCAAATGACAGACACAGATACGCAGTATTTT. This translates into CASSQMTDTDTQYF. J is TRBJ2-3 and V is TRBV18; D may be TRBD1 (5 bases). Trimming stripped 6 bases from V and 2 bases from J, with 12 bases between. CDR1 is KGHSH, CDR2 LQKENI, per germline. The CDR3 is 14 amino acids.

The chain carries TRBV2 and TRBJ2-7, with D maybe TRBD2 (5 bases). V dropped 6 bases and J dropped 6 bases, with 18 bases sitting between them. The CDR3 length is 14 residues. Germline V CDR1 and CDR2: SNHLY, FYNNEI. The CDR3 nucleotides read TGTGCCAGCAGGTCCCGGGAAAACTTAGGCGAGCAGTACTTC. Protein sequence: CASRSRENLGEQYF.

The V and J genes are TRBV28 and TRBJ2-7; 8 positions agree with TRBD2. There are 13 residues in the CDR3. Germline trimming cut 8 bases from V and 2 bases from J; bases unmatched to any gene: 5. Germline V lookup: CDR1 MDHEN, CDR2 SYDVKM. This CDR3 reads CASDRRGAYEQYF. The CDR3 DNA is TGTGCCAGCGATAGGCGGGGGGCCTACGAGCAGTACTTC.

The rearrangement links TRBV7-9 to TRBJ1-4; TRBD1 agrees at 7 bases. The CDR3 consists of 16 residues. V shed 6 bases, J shed 0 bases, and the junction held 7 bases outside the gene matches. Germline V gene lookup returns CDR1 SEHNR and CDR2 FQNEAQ (reference sequence). CDR3 residues: CASRPRTGPTNEKLFF. As DNA, the CDR3 is TGTGCCAGCAGACCCAGGACAGGACCAACTAATGAAAAACTGTTTTTT. Using reference TRBV7-9 and TRBJ1-4 for the parts outside the CDR3, the full variable domain is DTGVSQNPRHKITKRGQNVTFRCDPISEHNRLYWYRQTLGQGPEFLTYFQNEAQLEKSRLLSDRFSAERPKGSFSTLEIQRTEQGDSAMYLCASRPRTGPTNEKLFFGSGTQLSVL.

J is TRBJ1-2 and V is TRBV11-2; weak D call: TRBD1 (6 bases). V gave up 9 bases and J gave up 2 bases, with 25 bases separating them. CDR3 length: 17 amino acids. Germline CDR1 SGHAT, CDR2 FQNNGV. The CDR3 region is CASRGLRNRDKNYGYTF. CDR3 nucleotides: TGTGCCAGTAGAGGCCTCAGAAACAGGGATAAGAACTATGGCTACACCTTC.

The J gene is TRBJ2-3, the V gene TRBV5-1; possibly TRBD1 for D (5 bases). Per the germline V gene, CDR1 is SGHRS and CDR2 is YFSETQ. This CDR3 comprises 13 residues. V was shortened by 5 bases and J by 2 bases, with 9 bases between the two germline ends. This CDR3 reads CASRDSLTDTQYF. DNA of the CDR3: TGCGCCAGCAGAGACAGCCTCACAGATACGCAGTATTTT.

This rearrangement joins TRBV27 to TRBJ1-1, with D uncertain. Trimming took off 3 bases at V and 6 bases at J, with 11 bases between the two ends. Germline V gene lookup returns CDR1 MNHEY and CDR2 SMNVEV (reference sequence). CDR3 size: 13 residues. This CDR3 reads CASSFGGGAEAFF. DNA for the CDR3: TGTGCCAGCAGTTTCGGAGGTGGCGCTGAAGCTTTCTTT.

This chain joins TRBV7-2 and TRBJ2-7; 7 bases are a match to TRBD1. This CDR3 is built from 14 residues. Trimming took 2 bases from V and 3 from J; bases not matched to a gene: 4. Per the germline V gene, CDR1 is SGHTA and CDR2 is FQGNSA. CDR3 in amino acids: CASSLRDSYYEQYF. The CDR3 DNA reads as TGTGCCAGCAGCTTACGGGACAGTTACTACGAGCAGTACTTC.

V and J are TRBV7-2 and TRBJ2-3; 9 nucleotides align to TRBD2. Germline-derived CDR1 and CDR2 are SGHTA and FQGNSA. The trim removed 8 bases at V and 2 bases at J, leaving 8 bases unmatched. The CDR3 extends over 15 amino acids. The CDR3 spells CASVLGLAYTDTQYF. In DNA form, the CDR3 reads TGTGCCAGCGTCTTGGGACTAGCATACACAGATACGCAGTATTTT.

The chain carries TRBV29-1 and TRBJ2-3; a weak D match, TRBD1 (5 bases). Germline CDR1 SQVTM, CDR2 ANQGSEA. This CDR3 is 15 amino acids long. V lost 3 bases and J 2 bases, leaving 15 bases between the germline ends. This chain's CDR3 is CSVEGRADFTDTQYF. The CDR3 region has the DNA TGCAGCGTTGAGGGGCGAGCAGATTTCACAGATACGCAGTATTTT.

This rearrangement joins TRBV5-6 to TRBJ2-7; 9 bases line up with TRBD1. CDR1 is SGHDT and CDR2 is YYEEEE in the germline V gene. CDR3 length: 15 amino acids. V lost 3 bases, J lost 3 bases, and 7 bases stayed unmatched. DNA of the CDR3: TGTGCCAGCAGCTCGCCGGACAGGGGAGGCTACGAGCAGTACTTC. Amino acid sequence: CASSSPDRGGYEQYF.

V and J are TRBV10-3 and TRBJ1-1; D is perhaps TRBD1 (5 bases). The CDR3 is 14 residues long. Germline V gene lookup returns CDR1 ENHRY and CDR2 SYGVKD. Trimming left V 4 bases short and J 0 bases short, with 9 bases between. The CDR3 region is CAISAGVMNTEAFF. Here the CDR3 DNA reads TGTGCCATCAGTGCGGGGGTTATGAACACTGAAGCTTTCTTT.

The gene calls are TRBV19 and TRBJ1-5, with D tentatively TRBD1 (6 bases). The CDR3 covers 16 residues. Germline V gives CDR1 LNHDA, CDR2 SQIVND (reference sequence). Trimming stripped 3 bases from V and 2 bases from J, with 14 bases between. CDR3 bases: TGTGCCAGTAGTATTCAGGGGCAACAGGGCAATCAGCCCCAGCATTTT. Encoded protein: CASSIQGQQGNQPQHF.

Details on this clone: Relative to the germline gene, one junction end is altered; a read error may explain this. The rearrangement links TRBV10-1 to TRBJ1-2; D remains ambiguous. CDR3 length: 13 residues. Germline values: CDR1 WNHNN, CDR2 SYGVQD (reference sequence). CDR3 in DNA: TGCGCCAGCAATGAGTCCGTGCAGGCTCCCTACACCTTC. Its translation: CASNESVQAPYTF.

This chain links TRBV18 with TRBJ2-7, with TRBD1 identical over 8 bases. CDR3 size: 16 residues. Trimming cost V 1 base and J 3 bases; bases outside gene matches: 8. Per germline, CDR1 KGHSH and CDR2 LQKENI. DNA for the CDR3: TGTGCCAGCTCACCACAAGCGCGGACAGGGATCTACGAGCAGTACTTC. This codes for CASSPQARTGIYEQYF.

The chain combines TRBV14 with TRBJ2-1, with a possible D match to TRBD2 (7 bases). Trimming cost V 4 bases and J 6 bases, with 19 bases left between them. This CDR3 region has 16 residues. The V gene's germline CDR1 is SGHDN and CDR2 FVKESK. The DNA for the CDR3 is TGTGCCAGCAGCCTTGGGGGCGGGAGACGCGGCAATGAGCAGTTCTTC. Amino acids: CASSLGGGRRGNEQFF.

The chain employs TRBV2 and TRBJ1-5, with D unresolved. This CDR3 is 14 amino acids long. The germline V gene has CDR1 SNHLY and CDR2 FYNNEI. Trimming removed 3 bases at V and 3 bases at J, with 9 bases between. CDR3 sequence: CASSESRNNQPQHF. The CDR3 DNA sequence: TGTGCCAGCAGTGAGTCCAGGAACAATCAGCCCCAGCATTTT.

With regard to this clone: One end of the junction is discordant with germline, which a read error may explain. J is TRBJ2-3 and V is TRBV7-9, with 12 bases fitting TRBD2. The CDR3 is 16 amino acids. Germline CDR1 is SEHNR and CDR2 is FQNEAQ (reference sequence). CDR3 sequence reads: CSSSGTSGPLTDTQYF. In DNA, the CDR3 is TGTTCCAGCAGCGGGACTAGCGGGCCGCTTACAGATACGCAGTATTTT. Full variable domain (remainder filled in from reference TRBV7-9 and TRBJ2-3): DTGVSQNPRHKITKRGQNVTFRCDPISEHNRLYWYRQTLGQGPEFLTYFQNEAQLEKSRLLSDRFSAERPKGSFSTLEIQRTEQGDSAMYLCSSSGTSGPLTDTQYFGPGTRLTVL.

Judged by abundance, this clone is medium-sized (0.01 to 0.1%). The gene calls are TRBV6-4 and TRBJ2-1; no clear D gene. Per germline, CDR1 MRHNA and CDR2 SNTAGT. The CDR3 covers 15 residues. Trimming removed 0 bases from V and 4 bases from J, with 10 bases in between. The chain's CDR3 is CASSDSSDGYNEQFF. The DNA for the CDR3 is TGTGCCAGCAGTGACTCGTCCGACGGGTACAATGAGCAGTTCTTC.

This clone was counted between two and nine times. The rearrangement joins TRBV5-1 to TRBJ1-1; maybe TRBD1 (5 bases). CDR3 length: 14 residues. Between the trimmed V and J ends, which lost 0 bases and 3 bases, there was a span of 9 bases. Germline V gives CDR1 SGHRS, CDR2 YFSETQ. The CDR3 DNA reads TGCGCCAGCAGCTTGGACGTCAGGGACACTGAAGCTTTCTTT. It codes for CASSLDVRDTEAFF.

The chain links TRBV5-1 to TRBJ2-3, with TRBD1 matching 11 bases. Germline values: CDR1 SGHRS, CDR2 YFSETQ. J gave up 3 bases and V 2 bases, and 8 bases lay outside the gene matches. The CDR3 spans 17 residues. The CDR3 bases are TGCGCCAGCAGCTTTCCGGGACAGGGGGGTTTGACAGATACGCAGTATTTT. It is translated as CASSFPGQGGLTDTQYF.

The rearrangement uses TRBV28 and TRBJ1-5; TRBD1 is a possible D gene (6 bases). The CDR3 is 13 amino acids. V lost 7 bases and J 7 bases, leaving 14 bases between the germline ends. The germline V gene has CDR1 MDHEN and CDR2 SYDVKM. This CDR3 reads CASITTGFQPQHF. The DNA of the CDR3 is TGTGCCAGCATTACCACAGGGTTCCAGCCCCAGCATTTT.

The chain recombines TRBV6-4 with TRBJ2-2, with TRBD2 matching over 7 bases. Germline V gives CDR1 MRHNA, CDR2 SNTAGT. Trimming at V came to 6 bases and at J to 3 bases, leaving 7 bases not matched to a gene. There are 15 residues in the CDR3. CDR3 loop: CASSRRAGDTGELFF. Written as DNA, the CDR3 is TGTGCCAGCAGCCGAAGGGCGGGAGACACCGGGGAGCTGTTTTTT.